This section outlines one T cell receptor beta chain sequence together with its context. Its target is unknown. This entry is derived from a study of CD8+CD57+ T cells in acquired aplastic anemia. Study details: The study obtained an average of about 3.4 ug of DNA from sorted CD4+ and CD8+ cells.

Study-wide findings and caveats: The study identified 25 to 30 CD8+ CDR3 sequences shared by patients and controls.

Patients sequenced had flow cytometry evidence of CD8+CD57+ cell expansion. The V gene's germline CDR1 is MNHEY and CDR2 SVGAGI. V lost 2 bases to trimming and J lost 9 bases; unmatched junction nucleotides: 4. CDR3 size: 12 residues. Investigators profiled TCR beta VDJ and CDR3 from genomic DNA template. One entry per CDR3 protein, called by TCRdb with MiXCR from the reads. The table shows around 430,000 distinct CDR3 sequences, with 25% to 40% occurring only once. Sequencing input: sorted CD4+, CD8+, or CD8+CD57+ T cells (not recorded which) from PBMCs. The V and J genes are TRBV6-5 and TRBJ2-7; 7 bases are a match to TRBD2. This receptor was taken from a human donor with aplastic anemia. CDR3 protein: CASSYAGDGQYF. The CDR3 DNA reads TGTGCCAGCAGTTACGCGGGAGATGGGCAGTACTTC.